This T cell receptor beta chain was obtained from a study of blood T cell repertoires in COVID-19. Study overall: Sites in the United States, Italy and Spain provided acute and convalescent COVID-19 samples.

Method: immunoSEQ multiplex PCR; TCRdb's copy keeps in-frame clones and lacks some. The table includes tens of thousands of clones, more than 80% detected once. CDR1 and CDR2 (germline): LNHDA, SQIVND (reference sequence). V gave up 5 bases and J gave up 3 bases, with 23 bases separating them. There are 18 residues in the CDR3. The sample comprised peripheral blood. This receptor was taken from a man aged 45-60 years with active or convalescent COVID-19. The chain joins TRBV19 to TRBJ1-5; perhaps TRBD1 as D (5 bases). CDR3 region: CASSPTQKGILHNQPQHF. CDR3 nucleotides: TGTGCCAGTAGTCCGACCCAGAAGGGGATCCTCCACAATCAGCCCCAGCATTTT.